These 18 T cell receptor beta chains came from one sample sequenced in a study of blood T cell repertoires in COVID-19. Profiled with immunoSEQ multiplex PCR; TCRdb holds only in-frame clones, not every one. The sample shows 100,000 to 150,000 clones, about 91% of them seen only once. Sequencing used peripheral blood. These receptors all stem from a man over 45 with acute or convalescent COVID-19.

The chain combines TRBV3-1 (or the pseudogene TRBV3-2) with TRBJ2-7; TRBD1 matches at 10 bases. Germline trimming cut 3 bases from V and 3 bases from J; bases unmatched to any gene: 8. CDR3 size: 16 residues. The V gene's germline CDR1 is LGHDT and CDR2 YNNKEL (reference sequence). The chain's CDR3 is CASSQRGTGVFYEQYF. The CDR3 nucleotides read TGTGCCAGCAGCCAGAGAGGGACAGGGGTCTTCTACGAGCAGTACTTC.

The CDR3 bases are TGCAGCGCCACGGGGGGACAGAACACTGAAGCTTTCTTT. This gives the protein CSATGGQNTEAFF. The chain combines TRBV29-1 with TRBJ1-1; a weak D match, TRBD1 (6 bases). The CDR3 runs to 13 residues. Germline loops: CDR1 SQVTM, CDR2 ANQGSEA. Trimming removed 7 bases at V and 1 base at J, with 13 bases between.

This rearrangement joins TRBV6-1 to TRBJ1-2; D is ambiguous. The CDR3 runs 18 residues. V lost 0 bases and J 5 bases, leaving 22 bases between the germline ends. The germline gives CDR1 MNHNS, CDR2 SASEGT. DNA for the CDR3: TGTGCCAGCAGTGAAGCGCTTGCAGGTTACCTCTCGGGGTATGGCTACACCTTC. Its translation is CASSEALAGYLSGYGYTF.

The J gene is TRBJ1-5, the V gene TRBV6-6, with D possibly being TRBD1 (6 bases). CDR1 MNHNY and CDR2 SVGAGI come from the germline V gene (reference sequence). The CDR3 extends over 14 amino acids. Trimming left V 2 bases short and J 5 bases short, with 10 bases between. The CDR3 is CASSYVGGDQPQHF. Here the CDR3 DNA reads TGTGCCAGCAGTTACGTTGGGGGCGATCAGCCCCAGCATTTT.

V is TRBV10-3 and J is TRBJ2-7, with D possibly being TRBD1 (6 bases). Germline CDR1 reads ENHRY; CDR2 reads SYGVKD. V lost 6 bases and J lost 2, with 17 bases in between. There are 15 residues in the CDR3. CDR3 DNA: TGTGCCATCAGCCTGCGGCGGACAGACCCCTACGAGCAGTACTTC. The encoded protein is CAISLRRTDPYEQYF.

The chain carries TRBV19 and TRBJ2-7; possibly TRBD2 for D (6 bases). The CDR3 totals 15 residues. V was clipped by 3 bases and J by 6 bases, with 18 bases between them. Germline CDR1 LNHDA, CDR2 SQIVND (reference sequence). This CDR3 reads CASSISGTGPTEQYF. CDR3 bases: TGTGCCAGTAGTATTTCCGGGACTGGACCAACCGAGCAGTACTTC. The full variable domain, completed using reference TRBV19 and TRBJ2-7, is DGGITQSPKYLFRKEGQNVTLSCEQNLNHDAMYWYRQDPGQGLRLIYYSQIVNDFQKGDIAEGYSVSREKKESFPLTVTSAQKNPTAFYLCASSISGTGPTEQYFGPGTRLTVT.

This clone was seen only once. The rearrangement joins TRBV2 to TRBJ1-4; tentative D call: TRBD1 (5 bases). Trimming stripped 8 bases from V and 7 bases from J, with 17 bases between. Germline values: CDR1 SNHLY, CDR2 FYNNEI. The CDR3 spans 14 residues. This chain's CDR3 is CASVQGSFREKLFF. The CDR3 DNA reads TGTGCCAGCGTCCAGGGCAGCTTTCGTGAAAAACTGTTTTTT.

J is TRBJ2-7 and V is TRBV12-5; 8 positions agree with TRBD1. With 3 bases clipped from V and 6 bases from J, the junction kept 16 bases outside the gene matches. CDR1 and CDR2 from the germline V gene are LGHNT and FRNRAP. This CDR3 has 17 residues. The CDR3 sequence is CASGLILGLDREFEQYF. CDR3 coding DNA: TGTGCTAGTGGTTTAATTTTGGGACTGGACAGGGAGTTCGAGCAGTACTTC.

The CDR3 DNA reads TGCGCCAGCAGCTCTGGGCAGAACACTGAAGCTTTCTTT. It is translated as CASSSGQNTEAFF. This rearrangement joins TRBV5-1 to TRBJ1-1; D ambiguous. The germline V gene encodes CDR1 SGHRS and CDR2 YFSETQ. V dropped 3 bases and J dropped 1 base, with 7 bases sitting between them. The CDR3 contains 13 residues.

The chain has TRBV18 and TRBJ2-7, with D perhaps TRBD2 (6 bases). V was shortened by 3 bases and J by 1 base, with 10 bases between the two germline ends. This CDR3 contains 14 residues. Germline lookup yields CDR1 KGHSH and CDR2 LQKENI. The CDR3 here is CASSPPGTSYEQYF. Written as DNA, the CDR3 is TGTGCCAGCTCACCCCCGGGGACTTCCTACGAGCAGTACTTC.

The chain uses TRBV6-5 and TRBJ1-6; 10 nucleotides line up with TRBD1. V shed 6 bases and J 7 bases; nucleotides not matched to a gene: 6. The CDR3 loop spans 15 amino acids. The germline gives CDR1 MNHEY, CDR2 SVGAGI. Written as DNA, the CDR3 is TGTGCCAGCAGGGGGGAGACAGGGGGCAATTCACCCCTCCACTTT. Its protein is CASRGETGGNSPLHF.

V and J are TRBV7-4 and TRBJ1-5; 7 positions agree with TRBD1. Germline assignment: CDR1 SGHVT and CDR2 SQSDAQ. V trimming: 3 bases; J trimming: 4 bases; junction bases outside the gene matches: 15. This CDR3 has 18 residues. The CDR3 spells CASSLPGGRRYLNQPQHF. CDR3 sequence (DNA): TGTGCCAGCAGCTTGCCAGGGGGGCGCAGATACCTGAATCAGCCCCAGCATTTT.

V and J are TRBV28 and TRBJ1-2, with D tentatively TRBD1 (6 bases). In germline, CDR1 is MDHEN, CDR2 SYDVKM. The CDR3 is 13 residues long. V lost 5 bases and J 7 bases, leaving 14 bases between the germline ends. The CDR3 DNA is TGTGCCAGCAGTAGGGAACAGGGAAGTGGCTACACCTTC. Translated: CASSREQGSGYTF.

V and J are TRBV6-5 and TRBJ1-6, with 9 bases matching TRBD1. Germline V lookup: CDR1 MNHEY, CDR2 SVGAGI. The J segment lost 6 bases and the V segment lost 10 bases, leaving 4 bases of the junction unmatched. This CDR3 region has 13 residues. CDR3 sequence: CATGTGRNSPLHF. The CDR3 DNA reads TGTGCCACCGGGACAGGGCGTAATTCACCCCTCCACTTT.

The chain couples TRBV11-2 to TRBJ2-3, with D possibly being TRBD1 (5 bases). Per germline, CDR1 SGHAT and CDR2 FQNNGV. The CDR3 is 18 amino acids. Trimming shortened V by 1 base and J by 5 bases, and 22 bases separated the two germline ends. CDR3 residues: CASSLVGPGAQGRDTQYF. In DNA form, the CDR3 reads TGTGCCAGCAGCTTAGTGGGCCCTGGGGCGCAAGGTCGAGATACGCAGTATTTT. The full variable domain, rest sourced from reference TRBV11-2 and TRBJ2-3, is EAGVAQSPRYKIIEKRQSVAFWCNPISGHATLYWYQQILGQGPKLLIQFQNNGVVDDSQLPKDRFSAERLKGVDSTLKIQPAKLEDSAVYLCASSLVGPGAQGRDTQYFGPGTRLTVL.

The gene calls are TRBV11-2 and TRBJ1-1, with D possibly TRBD1 on 6 matching bases. Germline lookup yields CDR1 SGHAT and CDR2 FQNNGV. The CDR3 loop spans 13 amino acids. Trimming pared 1 base from V and 7 bases from J, leaving 10 bases between. CDR3 nucleotide sequence: TGTGCCAGCAGCTTAGGGTACAGGGATGAAGCTTTCTTT. This translates into CASSLGYRDEAFF. The full variable domain, its missing parts supplied by reference TRBV11-2 and TRBJ1-1, is EAGVAQSPRYKIIEKRQSVAFWCNPISGHATLYWYQQILGQGPKLLIQFQNNGVVDDSQLPKDRFSAERLKGVDSTLKIQPAKLEDSAVYLCASSLGYRDEAFFGQGTRLTVV.

This chain connects TRBV2 to TRBJ2-1; D is possibly TRBD1 (5 bases). This CDR3 is built from 15 residues. The ends were cut back, 7 bases at V and 5 bases at J, with 18 bases in the middle. Germline CDR1 is SNHLY and CDR2 is FYNNEI. Here the CDR3 reads CASTPWGGTNNEQFF. The CDR3 DNA reads as TGTGCCAGCACCCCCTGGGGCGGAACAAACAATGAGCAGTTCTTC.

In its sample, this clone was seen a few times. V and J are TRBV16 and TRBJ1-2, with 9 bases identical to TRBD1. Germline-derived CDR1 and CDR2 are KGHSY and FQNENV. Trimming at V came to 3 bases and at J to 2 bases, leaving 10 bases not matched to a gene. The CDR3 covers 17 residues. CDR3 sequence (DNA): TGTGCCAGCAGCCATTACCGGGACAGGGAGGTAAACTATGGCTACACCTTC. As protein: CASSHYRDREVNYGYTF.